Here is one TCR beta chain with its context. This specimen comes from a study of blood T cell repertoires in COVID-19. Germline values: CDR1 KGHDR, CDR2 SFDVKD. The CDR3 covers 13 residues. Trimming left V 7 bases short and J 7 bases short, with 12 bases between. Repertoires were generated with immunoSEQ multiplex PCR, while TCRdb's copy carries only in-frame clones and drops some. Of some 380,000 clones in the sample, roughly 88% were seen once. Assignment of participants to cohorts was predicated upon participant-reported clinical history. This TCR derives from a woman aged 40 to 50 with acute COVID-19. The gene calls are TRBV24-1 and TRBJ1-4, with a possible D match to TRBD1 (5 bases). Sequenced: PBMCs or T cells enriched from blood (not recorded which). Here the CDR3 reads CATRGGRGEKLFF. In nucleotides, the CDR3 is TGTGCCACCAGGGGGGGAAGGGGTGAAAAACTGTTTTTT.